This is a list of T cell receptor beta chains from one sample in a study of sequential checkpoint blockade in melanoma. Method: immunoSEQ multiplex PCR; TCRdb's copy keeps in-frame clones and lacks some. The table shows some 22,000 clones, with 25% to 35% occurring only once. The starting material was tumor tissue (inferred from file names), obtained from a patient given nivolumab and ipilimumab in sequence. The receptors come from a human donor with melanoma. Each CDR3 is given with its conserved first and last residue. Fields, in order: D gene, clone size, V gene, J gene, CDR3 DNA, CDR3 protein. A D gene is named only where the DNA matches it firmly. Size is omitted from some rows. Given values are once, few, many or a class for expanded clones.

>TRBD1|once|TRBV14|TRBJ2-7
TGTGCCAGCAGCAGGGGGCGAGTGGGCTACGAGCAGTACTTC
CASSRGRVGYEQYF
>.|few|TRBV14|TRBJ1-2
TGTGCCAGCAGCCAAGAAAATCTCTATGGCTACACCTTC
CASSQENLYGYTF
>TRBD2|many|TRBV11-3|TRBJ2-1
TGTGCCAGCAGCTTAGGGCCAGCGGGAGGGGGTAATGAGCAGTTCTTC
CASSLGPAGGGNEQFF
>TRBD2|.|TRBV11-3|TRBJ2-3
TGTGCCAGCAGCCCCTTAGCGGGGGTGACAGATACGCAGTATTTT
CASSPLAGVTDTQYF
>.|many|TRBV11-3|TRBJ1-2
TGTGCCAGCAGCTTTACAGGGCCTGTCGACTATGGCTACACCTTC
CASSFTGPVDYGYTF
>.|.|TRBV27|TRBJ2-1
TGTGCCAGCAGTGTCGGGGCCTTAATGTGGAATGAGCAGTTCTTC
CASSVGALMWNEQFF
>TRBD2|many|TRBV9|TRBJ2-3
TGTGCCAGCAGCTTCTCCCCGGGGGGAGAAGGAGATACGCAGTATTTT
CASSFSPGGEGDTQYF
>TRBD2|few|TRBV28|TRBJ2-1
TGTGCCAGCAGGGGCGGGAGTTCAAATGAGCAGTTCTTC
CASRGGSSNEQFF
>.|.|TRBV18|TRBJ2-3
TGTGCCAGCTCACCACCGGGATTCGCAGATACGCAGTATTTT
CASSPPGFADTQYF
>.|.|TRBV19|TRBJ2-2
TGTGCCAGTAGTGCGCCCACAGGACGGCCGAACACCGGGGAGCTGTTTTTT
CASSAPTGRPNTGELFF
>.|.|TRBV19|TRBJ2-3
TGTGCCAGTAGTATCAGATACACAGATACGCAGTATTTT
CASSIRYTDTQYF
>.|.|TRBV5-1|TRBJ1-2
TGCGCCAGCAGCTTGGAAGGGGCGTTAGGGTATGGCTACACCTTC
CASSLEGALGYGYTF
>.|.|TRBV19|TRBJ1-5
TGTGCCAGTAGTAGGGGGGAAAATCAGCCCCAGCATTTT
CASSRGENQPQHF
>.|.|TRBV7-5|TRBJ2-1
TGTGCCAGCAGCTTAGGAATCCTAGCGGGAGATAATAATGAGCAGTTCTTC
CASSLGILAGDNNEQFF
>TRBD2|.|TRBV30|TRBJ2-3
TGTGCCTGGAGTACCGGGACTAGCGGTGGCGTCACAGATACGCAGTATTTT
CAWSTGTSGGVTDTQYF
>.|.|TRBV19|TRBJ1-5
TGTGCCAGTAGGGACAGCCGGGCCCCCAATCAGCCCCAGCATTTT
CASRDSRAPNQPQHF
>.|.|TRBV5-1|TRBJ2-2
TGCGCCAGCAGCCCACCCACGAACACCGGGGAGCTGTTTTTT
CASSPPTNTGELFF
>.|.|TRBV19|TRBJ2-7
TGTGCCAGTAGTAATGGAGACTGGAGCTCCTACGAGCAGTACTTC
CASSNGDWSSYEQYF
>.|many|TRBV11-3|TRBJ2-5
TGTGCCAGCAGTACCCGAGTGGGACAAGAGACCCAGTACTTC
CASSTRVGQETQYF
>TRBD1|few|TRBV11-3|TRBJ1-2
TGTGCCAGCAGCGATACAGGGGGACCTGACTATGGCTACACCTTC
CASSDTGGPDYGYTF
>.|once|TRBV15|TRBJ2-2
TGTGCCACCAGCAGAGATGGCGGCAGGGACACCGGGGAGCTGTTTTTT
CATSRDGGRDTGELFF
>TRBD2|.|TRBV6-8|TRBJ2-7
TGTGCCAGCAGGCCCCAAGCTGGGCGGGAGGCAGGCCGATACGAGCAGTACTTC
CASRPQAGREAGRYEQYF
>.|.|TRBV1|TRBJ2-3
TGCGCCAGCAGCCCCAGCCTGCTAACTGATACGCAGTATTTT
CASSPSLLTDTQYF
>.|few|TRBV5-1|TRBJ1-1
TGCGCCAGCAGCGTGGACAGCTCCTACACTGAAGCTTTCTTT
CASSVDSSYTEAFF
>TRBD1|few|TRBV14|TRBJ1-5
TGTGCCAGCAGCATGACAGGGGTCGGTCAGCCCCAGCATTTT
CASSMTGVGQPQHF
>.|.|TRBV10-2|TRBJ2-2
TGCGCCAGCAGTGAGGTGAACACCGGGGAGCTGTTTTTT
CASSEVNTGELFF
>.|.|TRBV7-2|TRBJ2-7
TGTGCCAGCAGGTCGGGGGGCGAGTACGAGCAGTACTTC
CASRSGGEYEQYF
>.|.|TRBV28|TRBJ2-6
TGTGCCAGCAGTACCCCGGGGCGCTCTGGGGCCAACGTCCTGACTTTC
CASSTPGRSGANVLTF
>.|.|TRBV19|TRBJ1-2
TGTGCCAGTAGTATCGATTTTGCTGGCGCCCCTAACTATGGCTACACCTTC
CASSIDFAGAPNYGYTF
>TRBD1|few|TRBV6-8|TRBJ1-2
TGTGCCAGCAGTGAGGGGACAGGGGGGTACTATGGCTACACCTTC
CASSEGTGGYYGYTF
>TRBD1|few|TRBV28|TRBJ2-7
TGTGCCAGCAGTTTAGACAGGGGAATTGTCGAGCAGTACTTC
CASSLDRGIVEQYF
>TRBD2|few|TRBV15|TRBJ2-4
TGTGCCACCAGCAGAGAGGCTAGCGGTGACATTCAGTACTTC
CATSREASGDIQYF
>.|.|TRBV14|TRBJ2-6
TGTGCCAGCAGCCAACTCGGAGAGACTGGGGCCAACGTCCTGACTTTC
CASSQLGETGANVLTF
>TRBD1|few|TRBV6-8|TRBJ2-5
TGTGCCATCACGCAGGGGGCGCGGGAGACCCAGTACTTC
CAITQGARETQYF
>.|.|TRBV12-5|TRBJ2-1
TGTGCTAGTGGTTTGACGCGCGGGAATGAGCAGTTCTTC
CASGLTRGNEQFF
>.|.|TRBV18|TRBJ2-3
TGTGCCAGCTCACCTCAGCGTTCTAGCACAGATACGCAGTATTTT
CASSPQRSSTDTQYF
>TRBD2|many|TRBV11-3|TRBJ2-3
TGTGCCAGCAGCTTAGGTCGCGGCGGGGGGTACACAGATACGCAGTATTTT
CASSLGRGGGYTDTQYF
>TRBD2|few|TRBV11-3|TRBJ2-1
TGTGCCAGCAGCCGGCGGGGGGGAGACTCCAATGAGCAGTTCTTC
CASSRRGGDSNEQFF
>TRBD2|.|TRBV2|TRBJ2-7
TGTGCCAGCCTTAGCGGGAGGGACTACGAGCAGTACTTC
CASLSGRDYEQYF
>.|.|TRBV29-1|TRBJ2-5
TGCAGCGTTGATGAATTTCCGGGACTTGCCATCCTAGAGGGGACCCAGTACTTC
CSVDEFPGLAILEGTQYF
>.|.|TRBV9|TRBJ1-2
TGTGCCAGCCTAATTCCCAGGGGAGGCGGTGGCTACACCTTC
CASLIPRGGGGYTF
>TRBD2|.|TRBV6-8|TRBJ2-1
TGTGCCAGCGCAACCGGGACTAGCGGGGGGAGCTCCTACAATGAGCAGTTCTTC
CASATGTSGGSSYNEQFF
>.|few|TRBV4-3|TRBJ1-6
TGCGCCAGCAGCCAAGATAGGATAGAGGGGAGATCCTATAATTCACCCCTCCACTTT
CASSQDRIEGRSYNSPLHF
>.|.|TRBV28|TRBJ1-5
TGTGCCAGCGTCGCGGTCTTCAATCAGCCCCAGCATTTT
CASVAVFNQPQHF
>TRBD1|.|TRBV15|TRBJ1-2
TGTGCCACCAGCAGAGGGGGAGGGGGCCCGAATGGCTACACCTTC
CATSRGGGGPNGYTF
>TRBD1|.|TRBV2|TRBJ2-2
TGTGCCGGAGACAGGGGAGGATCCGGGGAGCTGTTTTTT
CAGDRGGSGELFF
>.|.|TRBV29-1|TRBJ2-2
TGCAGCGTTGCCCCCCTCGGGGCCGGGGAGCTGTTTTTT
CSVAPLGAGELFF
>TRBD2|few|TRBV28|TRBJ2-1
TGTGCCAGCAGTTTGCCTCCGGGACTAGCGGCTGAAAAAGTCTCCTACAATGAGCAGTTCTTC
CASSLPPGLAAEKVSYNEQFF
>.|.|TRBV11-3|TRBJ1-4
TGTGCCAGCAGCCCCGCGGGAGGACAACATGAAAAACTGTTTTTT
CASSPAGGQHEKLFF
>.|.|TRBV28|TRBJ1-5
TGTGCCAGCAGGTCGTCGGGCGAGCCCCAGCATTTT
CASRSSGEPQHF
>.|.|TRBV28|TRBJ1-4
TGTGCCAGCAGAGCCGGGGGCCCTAATGAAAAACTGTTTTTT
CASRAGGPNEKLFF
>.|.|TRBV18|TRBJ2-2
TGTGCCAGCTCACCACAGACTCACACCGGGGAGCTGTTTTTT
CASSPQTHTGELFF